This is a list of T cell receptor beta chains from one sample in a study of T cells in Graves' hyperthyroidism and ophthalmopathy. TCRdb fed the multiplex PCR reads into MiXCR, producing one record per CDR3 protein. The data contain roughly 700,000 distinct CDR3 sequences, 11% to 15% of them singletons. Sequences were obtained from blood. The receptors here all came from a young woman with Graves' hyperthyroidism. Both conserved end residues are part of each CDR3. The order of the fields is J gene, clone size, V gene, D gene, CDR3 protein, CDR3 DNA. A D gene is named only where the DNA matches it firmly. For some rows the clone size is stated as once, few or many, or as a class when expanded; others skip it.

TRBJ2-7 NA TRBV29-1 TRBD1 CSVEGQGWEQYF TGCAGCGTTGAAGGACAGGGTTGGGAGCAGTACTTC
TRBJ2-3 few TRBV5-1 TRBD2 CASSLGPAGSSTDTQYF TGCGCCAGCAGCTTGGGGCCAGCGGGGTCTAGCACAGATACGCAGTATTTT
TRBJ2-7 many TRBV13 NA CASSFTGDYEQYF TGTGCCAGCAGCTTCACTGGGGACTACGAGCAGTACTTC
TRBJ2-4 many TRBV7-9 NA CASSSSRGADFGIQYF TGTGCCAGCAGCTCCTCCCGGGGGGCAGACTTTGGCATTCAGTACTTC
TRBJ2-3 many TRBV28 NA CASRTGLTDTQYF TGTGCCAGCAGGACGGGTCTCACAGATACGCAGTATTTT
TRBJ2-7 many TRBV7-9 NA CASSLIPRGSYEQYF TGTGCCAGCAGCTTAATCCCCCGGGGGTCCTACGAGCAGTACTTC
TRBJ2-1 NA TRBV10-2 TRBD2 CASSDLLAGSYNEQFF TGCGCCAGCAGTGATCTGCTAGCGGGGTCCTACAATGAGCAGTTCTTC
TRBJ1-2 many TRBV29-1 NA CSVDLWSSYGYTF TGCAGCGTTGATTTGTGGTCTTCCTATGGCTACACCTTC
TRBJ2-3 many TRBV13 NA CASSSPPGDTQYF TGTGCCAGCAGCTCCCCCCCTGGGGATACGCAGTATTTT
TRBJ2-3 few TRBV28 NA CASSWGSDTDTQYF TGTGCCAGCAGTTGGGGGAGTGATACAGATACGCAGTATTTT
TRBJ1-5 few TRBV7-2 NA CASSSTGINQPQHF TGTGCCAGCAGCTCCACAGGGATCAATCAGCCCCAGCATTTT
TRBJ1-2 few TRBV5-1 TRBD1 CASSLANKQGTSYGYTF TGCGCCAGCAGCTTGGCCAACAAACAGGGGACATCCTATGGCTACACCTTC
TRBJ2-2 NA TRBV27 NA CASSFTGGELFF TGTGCCAGCAGTTTTACTGGCGGGGAGCTGTTTTTT
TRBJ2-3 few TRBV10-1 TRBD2 CASSESFSGSTDTQYF TGCGCCAGCAGTGAGTCGTTTAGCGGGAGCACAGATACGCAGTATTTT
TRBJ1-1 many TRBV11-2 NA CASSLDPGQFEAFF TGTGCCAGCAGCTTAGACCCCGGACAGTTTGAAGCTTTCTTT
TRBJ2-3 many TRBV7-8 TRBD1 CASSRRQGRTTDTQYF TGTGCCAGCAGCCGTCGACAGGGGAGGACCACAGATACGCAGTATTTT
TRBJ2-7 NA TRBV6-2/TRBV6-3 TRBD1 CASSYSWTGGTDEQYF TGTGCCAGCAGTTACTCTTGGACAGGGGGCACAGACGAGCAGTACTTC
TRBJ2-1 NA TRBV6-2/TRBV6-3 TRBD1 CASSYSPGQGTDEQFF TGTGCCAGCAGTTACTCGCCGGGACAGGGAACCGATGAGCAGTTCTTC
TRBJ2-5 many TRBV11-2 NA CASGRWGSGQETQYF TGTGCCAGCGGCCGGTGGGGTTCGGGGCAAGAGACCCAGTACTTC
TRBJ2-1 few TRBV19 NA CASGPPVVNEQFF TGTGCCAGCGGACCCCCGGTTGTGAATGAGCAGTTCTTC
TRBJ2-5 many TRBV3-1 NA CASSHIGEETQYF TGTGCCAGCAGCCATATCGGGGAGGAGACCCAGTACTTC
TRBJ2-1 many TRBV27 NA CASSLSALFNEQFF TGTGCCAGCAGTTTATCGGCCTTATTTAATGAGCAGTTCTTC
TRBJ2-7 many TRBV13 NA CASSSYDRAREQYF TGTGCCAGCAGCTCATACGACCGCGCTCGGGAGCAGTACTTC
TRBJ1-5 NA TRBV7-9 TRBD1 CASRGQGADQPQHF TGTGCCAGCAGGGGACAGGGGGCTGATCAGCCCCAGCATTTT
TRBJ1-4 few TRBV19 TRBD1 CASSTSGTGGKLFF TGTGCCAGTAGTACCTCCGGGACAGGAGGAAAACTGTTTTTT
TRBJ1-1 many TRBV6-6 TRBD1 CASSYDPLDRTPSSTEAFF TGTGCCAGCAGTTACGACCCATTGGACAGGACACCTTCCAGCACTGAAGCTTTCTTT
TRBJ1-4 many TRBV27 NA CASTTTNEKLFF TGTGCCAGCACAACAACTAATGAAAAACTGTTTTTT
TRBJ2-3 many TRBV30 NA CAWSLTTDTQYF TGTGCCTGGAGTCTGACCACAGATACGCAGTATTTT
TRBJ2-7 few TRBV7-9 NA CASSPGPRSYEQYF TGTGCCAGCAGCCCAGGACCCCGCTCCTACGAGCAGTACTTC
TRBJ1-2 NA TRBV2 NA CASSYSYSGVSLYGYTF TGTGCCAGCAGTTACTCGTATTCGGGGGTCTCACTCTATGGCTACACCTTC
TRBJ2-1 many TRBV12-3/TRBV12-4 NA CASSGSRGVYNEQFF TGTGCCAGCAGCGGTAGCCGTGGAGTTTACAATGAGCAGTTCTTC
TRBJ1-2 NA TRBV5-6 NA CASSLIGTNYGYTF TGTGCCAGCAGCTTGATTGGGACGAACTATGGCTACACCTTC
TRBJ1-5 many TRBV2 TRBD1 CASSGRGQGYQPQHF TGTGCCAGCAGCGGACGGGGACAGGGGTACCAGCCCCAGCATTTT
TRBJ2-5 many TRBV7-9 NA CASSLADRQQRKTQYF TGTGCCAGCAGCTTAGCGGACAGACAACAAAGAAAGACCCAGTACTTC
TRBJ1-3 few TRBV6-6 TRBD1 CASSYSGQAYSGNTIYF TGTGCCAGCAGTTACAGCGGACAGGCTTACTCTGGAAACACCATATATTTT
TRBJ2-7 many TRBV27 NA CASRQQGSPYEQYF TGTGCCAGCAGACAACAGGGTTCCCCCTACGAGCAGTACTTC
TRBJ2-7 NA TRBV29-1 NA CSVRNGLAGEQYF TGCAGCGTTCGGAATGGGCTAGCTGGCGAGCAGTACTTC
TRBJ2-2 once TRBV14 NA CASSQVMAAYGELFF TGTGCCAGCAGCCAAGTCATGGCGGCGTACGGGGAGCTGTTTTTT
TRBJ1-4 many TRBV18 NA CASSLGNREKLFF TGTGCCAGCTCACTGGGAAACCGTGAAAAACTGTTTTTT
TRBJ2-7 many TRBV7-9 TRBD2 CASSLGGGLAEAYEQYF TGTGCCAGCAGCTTGGGCGGGGGACTAGCGGAGGCCTACGAGCAGTACTTC
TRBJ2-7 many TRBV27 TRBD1 CASSSLPGTGRYHEQYF TGTGCCAGCAGTTCACTACCCGGGACAGGGAGATACCACGAGCAGTACTTC
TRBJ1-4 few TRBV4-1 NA CASSPLGEGKLFF TGCGCCAGCAGCCCCCTAGGAGAGGGAAAACTGTTTTTT
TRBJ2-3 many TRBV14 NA CASSPGLQLPTDTQYF TGTGCCAGCAGCCCCGGACTCCAACTCCCCACAGATACGCAGTATTTT
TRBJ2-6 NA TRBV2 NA CASSEALGRSGANVLTF TGTGCCAGCAGTGAAGCGCTCGGCAGATCTGGGGCCAACGTCCTGACTTTC
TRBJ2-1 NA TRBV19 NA CASSIAPPSPYNEQFF TGTGCCAGTAGTATAGCTCCACCCTCCCCCTACAATGAGCAGTTCTTC
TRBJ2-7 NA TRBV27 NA CASSSYDGSSYEQYF TGTGCCAGCAGCTCCTACGACGGGAGCTCCTACGAGCAGTACTTC